This T cell receptor beta chain stems from a study of T-cell memory formation after mild COVID-19. The V gene lost 0 bases and the J gene lost 0 bases, with 3 bases spanning the gap. Germline V gives CDR1 GTSNPN, CDR2 SVGIG (reference sequence). The CDR3 has 13 amino acids. Via MiXCR, TCRdb re-called the 5' RACE reads, giving one row per CDR3 protein. The repertoire holds fewer than 140,000 distinct CDR3 sequences, roughly 12% seen once, with about 27% in the top ten. The rearrangement links TRBV30 to TRBJ1-5, with D hard to call. Sample: PBMCs or a T cell subset sorted from them (not recorded which). The TCR was taken from an adult woman who had mild COVID-19 (a few samples of this study predate the infection). Cell type and time point are not known. The CDR3 reads CAWSVNSNQPQHF. The CDR3 DNA sequence: TGTGCCTGGAGTGTTAATAGCAATCAGCCCCAGCATTTT. Based on the CDR3 plus reference TRBV30 and TRBJ1-5, the full variable domain is SQTIHQWPATLVQPVGSPLSLECTVEGTSNPNLYWYRQAAGRGLQLLFYSVGIGQISSEVPQNLSASRPQDRQFILSSKKLLLSDSGFYLCAWSVNSNQPQHFGDGTRLSIL.